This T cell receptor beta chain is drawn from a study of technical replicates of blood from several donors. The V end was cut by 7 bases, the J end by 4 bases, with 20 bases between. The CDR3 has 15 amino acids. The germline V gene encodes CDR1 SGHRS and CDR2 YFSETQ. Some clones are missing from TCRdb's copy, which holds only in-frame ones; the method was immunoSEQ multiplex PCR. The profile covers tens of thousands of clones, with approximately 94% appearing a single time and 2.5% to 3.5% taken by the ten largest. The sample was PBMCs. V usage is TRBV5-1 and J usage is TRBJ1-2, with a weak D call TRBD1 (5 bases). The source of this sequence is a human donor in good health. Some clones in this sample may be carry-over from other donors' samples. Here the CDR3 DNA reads TGCGCCAGCCGCCTAATGGGGTCAGGGATCTATGGCTACACCTTC. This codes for CASRLMGSGIYGYTF.